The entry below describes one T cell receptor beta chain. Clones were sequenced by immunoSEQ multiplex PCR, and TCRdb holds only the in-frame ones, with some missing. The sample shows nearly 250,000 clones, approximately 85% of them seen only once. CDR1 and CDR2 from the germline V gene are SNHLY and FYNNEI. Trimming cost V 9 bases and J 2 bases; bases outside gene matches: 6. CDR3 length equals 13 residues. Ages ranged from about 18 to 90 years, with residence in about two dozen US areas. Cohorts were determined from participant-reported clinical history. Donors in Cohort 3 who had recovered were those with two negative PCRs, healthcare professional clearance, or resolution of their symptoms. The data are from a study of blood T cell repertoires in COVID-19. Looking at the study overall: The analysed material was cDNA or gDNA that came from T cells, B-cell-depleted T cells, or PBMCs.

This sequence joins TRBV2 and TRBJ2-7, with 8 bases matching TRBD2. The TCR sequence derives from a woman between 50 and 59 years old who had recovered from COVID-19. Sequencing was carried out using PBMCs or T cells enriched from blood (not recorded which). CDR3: CASAGGGPYEQYF. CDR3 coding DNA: TGTGCCAGTGCGGGGGGCGGACCCTACGAGCAGTACTTC.